The 20 T cell receptor beta chains presented below share a single source sample, sequenced in a study of T cells after yellow fever vaccination. TCRdb processed the 5' RACE reads anew with MiXCR; each CDR3 protein has one entry. The repertoire holds roughly 520,000 distinct CDR3 sequences, 20% to 25% seen once, with less than 20% in the top ten. The sample consisted of PBMCs, taken around 3 weeks after the first yellow fever vaccination. These receptors were taken from a man between 18 and 29 years old who received the YFV17D yellow fever vaccine.

This clonotype was recorded a few times. The V and J genes are TRBV6-2 or TRBV6-3 and TRBJ1-5, with a weak D call TRBD1 (6 bases). In germline, CDR1 is MNHEY, CDR2 SVGEGT. The CDR3 is 15 residues long. Trimming removed 0 bases from V and 4 bases from J, with 10 bases in between. The CDR3: CASSYSPRGNQPQHF. The CDR3 DNA follows: TGTGCCAGCAGTTACTCTCCCAGGGGTAATCAGCCCCAGCATTTT.

This clonotype was detected only a few times. The chain joins TRBV6-1 to TRBJ1-2; a weak D match, TRBD1 (6 bases). Trimming left V 0 bases short and J 7 bases short, with 9 bases between. The CDR3 covers 13 residues. Germline CDR1 reads MNHNS; CDR2 reads SASEGT. The CDR3 region is CASSEARGTGYTF. The CDR3 DNA follows: TGTGCCAGCAGTGAAGCGAGGGGGACTGGCTACACCTTC.

The J gene is TRBJ1-2, the V gene TRBV6-1, with D hard to call. Per the germline V gene, CDR1 is MNHNS and CDR2 is SASEGT. The ends were cut back, 0 bases at V and 5 bases at J, with 13 bases in the middle. The CDR3 is made up of 15 amino acids. The DNA for the CDR3 is TGTGCCAGCAGTGAAGCGCAGACGGCAGCATATGGCTACACCTTC. Its protein product is CASSEAQTAAYGYTF.

This clonotype was recorded a few times. This chain connects TRBV30 to TRBJ1-6; tentatively, D is TRBD1 (5 bases). Trimming left V 0 bases short and J 10 bases short, with 16 bases between. Germline CDR1 and CDR2: GTSNPN and SVGIG (reference sequence). The CDR3 has 15 amino acids. The CDR3 nucleotides are TGTGCCTGGAGTGTACCTGGGACCGCGGCCTCACCCCTCCACTTT. Residues: CAWSVPGTAASPLHF.

This clonotype turned up a few times. In DNA, the CDR3 is TGTGCCAGCAGCTCCCTAGGGACTAGCAAGAGAGAGACCCAGTACTTC. Amino acid sequence: CASSSLGTSKRETQYF. The V and J genes are TRBV7-8 and TRBJ2-5; 9 nucleotides match TRBD2. V shed 4 bases and J 4 bases; nucleotides not matched to a gene: 10. Per germline, CDR1 SGHVS and CDR2 FQNEAQ. The length of the CDR3 is 16 residues.

The chain links TRBV29-1 to TRBJ1-2, with D tentatively TRBD1 (5 bases). The germline V gene has CDR1 SQVTM and CDR2 ANQGSEA. CDR3 length: 11 amino acids. Trimming shortened V by 3 bases and J by 6 bases, and 8 bases separated the two germline ends. CDR3 bases: TGCAGCGTTGAGGTCAGGGATGGCTACACCTTC. Translation: CSVEVRDGYTF.

This clonotype was found a few times. V usage is TRBV5-1 and J usage is TRBJ1-4; D ambiguous. CDR3 size: 14 residues. The V gene's germline CDR1 is SGHRS and CDR2 YFSETQ. Trimming removed 5 bases at V and 0 bases at J, with 8 bases between. For the CDR3, the DNA is TGCGCCAGCAGGAACCTTGCAACTAATGAAAAACTGTTTTTT. It codes for CASRNLATNEKLFF. Together with reference TRBV5-1 and TRBJ1-4, the CDR3 gives the full variable domain: KAGVTQTPRYLIKTRGQQVTLSCSPISGHRSVSWYQQTPGQGLQFLFEYFSETQRNKGNFPGRFSGRQFSNSRSEMNVSTLELGDSALYLCASRNLATNEKLFFGSGTQLSVL.

The rearrangement links TRBV28 to TRBJ2-7; 8 positions match TRBD1. From germline, CDR1 is MDHEN and CDR2 SYDVKM. The ends lost 10 bases at V and 2 bases at J; junction bases unmatched: 1. This CDR3 is built from 11 residues. The CDR3 region is CATGGTYEQYV. CDR3 nucleotide sequence: TGTGCCACAGGGGGCACCTACGAGCAGTACGTC.

The CDR3 sequence is CASSQVHSETQYF. CDR3 coding DNA: TGCGCCAGCAGCCAAGTGCATTCAGAGACCCAGTACTTC. J is TRBJ2-5 and V is TRBV4-3; unclear D gene. V lost 1 base and J lost 4, with 7 bases in between. CDR3 length: 13 residues. Germline V gives CDR1 LGHNA, CDR2 YSLEER.

This clonotype was found a few times. The chain couples TRBV5-1 to TRBJ2-5; D uncertain. V gave up 2 bases and J gave up 0 bases, with 8 bases separating them. CDR1 and CDR2 (germline): SGHRS, YFSETQ. This CDR3 has 14 amino acids. The CDR3 sequence is CASSFSAYQETQYF. The CDR3 DNA sequence: TGCGCCAGCAGCTTTTCCGCGTACCAAGAGACCCAGTACTTC. Looking up the rest from reference TRBV5-1 and TRBJ2-5 gives the full variable domain: KAGVTQTPRYLIKTRGQQVTLSCSPISGHRSVSWYQQTPGQGLQFLFEYFSETQRNKGNFPGRFSGRQFSNSRSEMNVSTLELGDSALYLCASSFSAYQETQYFGPGTRLLVL.

This clonotype was seen only a few times. V and J are TRBV18 and TRBJ1-4, with unresolved D. Germline assignment: CDR1 KGHSH and CDR2 LQKENI. Trimming left V 4 bases short and J 4 bases short, with 7 bases between. The CDR3 consists of 13 residues. The CDR3 is CASSHSLNEKLFF. The CDR3 DNA reads as TGTGCCAGCTCACACAGCCTTAATGAAAAACTGTTTTTT.

V usage is TRBV29-1 and J usage is TRBJ2-7, with D possibly being TRBD1 (6 bases). Germline loops: CDR1 SQVTM, CDR2 ANQGSEA. This CDR3 is built from 13 residues. Trimming cost V 0 bases and J 3 bases, with 9 bases left between them. The CDR3 is CSVEDLGGYEQYF. CDR3 DNA sequence: TGCAGCGTTGAAGATCTAGGGGGCTACGAGCAGTACTTC.

This clonotype was observed a few times. CDR3 loop: CASSTLGRTGYTF. The CDR3 coding sequence is TGTGCCAGCAGCACCCTCGGGAGGACAGGCTACACCTTC. The chain has TRBV28 and TRBJ1-2; perhaps TRBD1 as D (5 bases). Trimming left V 6 bases short and J 8 bases short, with 16 bases between. Germline V gene data show CDR1 as MDHEN and CDR2 as SYDVKM. This CDR3 spans 13 amino acids.

This rearrangement joins TRBV7-3 to TRBJ2-1; D gene ambiguous. The CDR3 runs to 15 residues. Germline-derived CDR1 and CDR2 are SGHTA and FQGTGA. V lost 4 bases and J 1 base, leaving 11 bases between the germline ends. CDR3 in amino acids: CASSSGLGSYNEQFF. The CDR3 DNA follows: TGTGCCAGCAGCTCCGGTCTGGGGTCCTACAATGAGCAGTTCTTC.

The chain carries TRBV6-5 and TRBJ2-7; D is unresolved. CDR3 length: 13 residues. With 2 bases removed from V and 7 bases from J, the gap between germline ends came to 12 bases. CDR1 MNHEY and CDR2 SVGAGI come from the germline V gene. In DNA form, the CDR3 reads TGTGCCAGCAGTTACGGGCAGGTGTTGGAGCAGTACTTC. Its translation: CASSYGQVLEQYF.

The chain links TRBV7-9 to TRBJ1-3; D ambiguous. The CDR3 has 15 residues. Looked up from germline, CDR1 is SEHNR and CDR2 is FQNEAQ (reference sequence). The V gene lost 3 bases and the J gene lost 3 bases, with 12 bases spanning the gap. The CDR3 DNA reads as TGTGCCAGCAGCTTCGCCGGACCACTTGGAAACACCATATATTTT. Translated, it gives CASSFAGPLGNTIYF.

The rearrangement uses TRBV9 and TRBJ2-3, with a weak D call TRBD1 (5 bases). The CDR3 loop spans 13 amino acids. The V gene's germline CDR1 is SGDLS and CDR2 YYNGEE. Trimming pared 1 base from V and 5 bases from J, leaving 8 bases between. CDR3 sequence (DNA): TGTGCCAGCAGCGTACAGGGCGTAGATACGCAGTATTTT. Encoded protein: CASSVQGVDTQYF.

This clonotype has only a few counts. The chain couples TRBV7-8 to TRBJ1-2; D gene uncertain. CDR1 and CDR2 from the germline V gene are SGHVS and FQNEAQ. The CDR3 consists of 13 residues. The V and J ends lost 1 base and 4 bases respectively, with 7 bases between them. CDR3 nucleotides: TGTGCCAGCAGCTTAGAGACGGTCTATGGCTACACCTTC. Translated, it gives CASSLETVYGYTF.

This chain joins TRBV18 and TRBJ1-6, with D perhaps matching TRBD1 (6 bases). V was cut by 3 bases and J by 7 bases, with 13 bases left in between. The CDR3 is 15 residues long. Germline CDR1 is KGHSH and CDR2 is LQKENI. The CDR3 DNA reads as TGTGCCAGCTCACCCCGGGACAATCCCAATTCACCCCTCCACTTT. Protein sequence: CASSPRDNPNSPLHF.

This sequence joins TRBV11-3 and TRBJ2-5; possible D gene TRBD1, 5 bases. Per the germline V gene, CDR1 is SGHNT and CDR2 is YENEEA. The germline V and J ends were trimmed by 1 base and 2 bases, with 8 bases remaining between them. The CDR3 sequence is 14 residues long. The CDR3 nucleotides are TGTGCCAGCAGCTTAGGGGGCCCTCAAGAGACCCAGTACTTC. Protein sequence: CASSLGGPQETQYF.